The 14 T cell receptor beta chains presented below share a single source sample, sequenced in a study of identical twins. From the 5' RACE reads, TCRdb called clonotypes with MiXCR, one entry per CDR3 protein. The data show roughly 1.6 million distinct CDR3 sequences, with about 32% seen just once and over 0.25% held by the top ten. Sequencing was performed on cord blood. These receptors all come from a newborn girl in good health.

This clonotype has ten or more counts. The chain links TRBV28 to TRBJ2-7; D is unresolved. V was cut by 2 bases and J by 4 bases, with 6 bases left in between. CDR3 length: 12 amino acids. Germline V gene sequence: CDR1 MDHEN, CDR2 SYDVKM. The CDR3 DNA sequence: TGTGCCAGCAGTTTACTCGGGTACGAGCAGTACTTC. This sequence encodes CASSLLGYEQYF.

The rearrangement uses TRBV27 and TRBJ2-5, with 10 bases fitting TRBD2. Germline CDR1 and CDR2: MNHEY and SMNVEV (reference sequence). Germline trimming cut 8 bases from V and 1 base from J; bases unmatched to any gene: 7. CDR3 size: 15 residues. The CDR3 DNA reads TGTGCCAGCGGTGCTAGCGGGAGAGTCCAAGAGACCCAGTACTTC. It translates to CASGASGRVQETQYF.

This chain links TRBV9 with TRBJ2-1; TRBD2 aligns across 8 bases. Germline loops: CDR1 SGDLS, CDR2 YYNGEE. CDR3 length: 16 amino acids. J lost 4 bases, V lost 4 bases, and 10 bases had no gene match. The DNA for the CDR3 is TGTGCCAGCAGCCCGGTTTCGGGCGGGAGGTACAATGAGCAGTTCTTC. Its translation is CASSPVSGGRYNEQFF.

The V and J genes are TRBV29-1 and TRBJ1-2, with a possible D match to TRBD1 (6 bases). The CDR3 is 12 amino acids. The germline V gene has CDR1 SQVTM and CDR2 ANQGSEA. V lost 1 base and J 6 bases, leaving 9 bases between the germline ends. CDR3 sequence: CSVEGDRHGYTF. In DNA, the CDR3 is TGCAGCGTTGAAGGAGACAGGCATGGCTACACCTTC.

The chain couples TRBV29-1 to TRBJ1-2; D gene ambiguous. Germline CDR1 and CDR2: SQVTM and ANQGSEA. This CDR3 region has 13 residues. Trimming left V 4 bases short and J 0 bases short, with 9 bases between. DNA of the CDR3: TGCAGCGTTGGAGGTGGTACTAACTATGGCTACACCTTC. The encoded protein is CSVGGGTNYGYTF.

The genes are TRBV12-3 or TRBV12-4 and TRBJ1-1; unclear D gene. The CDR3 runs to 13 residues. V lost 3 bases and J lost 11, with 16 bases in between. CDR3 nucleotide sequence: TGTGCCAGCAGTTTCGAGAGGAAGGGTGAGGCTTTCTTT. Amino acid sequence: CASSFERKGEAFF.

The genes are TRBV29-1 and TRBJ2-1; a possible D gene is TRBD2 (6 bases). V lost 7 bases, J lost 3 bases, and 16 bases lay in between. Germline V gene sequence: CDR1 SQVTM, CDR2 ANQGSEA. The CDR3 is made up of 14 amino acids. The CDR3 region is CSGAGRAGYNEQFF. Written as DNA, the CDR3 is TGCAGCGGCGCAGGGCGAGCGGGCTACAATGAGCAGTTCTTC.

Details on this clonotype: This CDR3 fails to terminate in the conserved phenylalanine or tryptophan, so it likely reflects a read error. The rearrangement joins TRBV12-3 or TRBV12-4 to TRBJ2-4; 10 nucleotides agree with TRBD2. Judging by the DNA end, TRBJ2-7 fits better; the J call may be wrong. The CDR3 has 14 amino acids. The CDR3 sequence: CASSSSGSSYEQYS. In DNA form, the CDR3 reads TGTGCCAGCAGTTCTAGCGGGAGCTCCTACGAGCAGTACTCC.

A few counts support this clonotype. The chain combines TRBV5-1 with TRBJ2-3; TRBD2 matches 7 bases. With 0 bases clipped from V and 4 bases from J, the junction kept 5 bases outside the gene matches. The CDR3 contains 15 residues. Germline CDR1 and CDR2: SGHRS and YFSETQ. CDR3 region: CASSLGQAGADTQYF. CDR3 nucleotides: TGCGCCAGCAGCTTGGGGCAGGCGGGAGCAGATACGCAGTATTTT.

This clonotype was found a few times. The chain uses TRBV27 and TRBJ2-3, with 13 nucleotides matching TRBD2. CDR3 length: 13 amino acids. J was trimmed by 8 bases and V by 6 bases; bases with no gene match: 2. Germline V gene sequence: CDR1 MNHEY, CDR2 SMNVEV (reference sequence). CDR3 nucleotides: TGTGCCAGCAGGACTAGCGGGGGGCCTACGCAGTATTTT. This encodes CASRTSGGPTQYF.

This clonotype has a handful of counts. This could be a read error, since a much larger clone is one nucleotide away. This chain connects TRBV24-1 to TRBJ2-1, with no clear D. The CDR3 loop spans 13 amino acids. CDR1 KGHDR and CDR2 SFDVKD come from the germline V gene. Trimming pared 1 base from V and 6 bases from J, leaving 6 bases between. CDR3 in amino acids: CATSDFWGNEQFF. The CDR3 coding sequence is TGTGCCACCAGTGATTTCTGGGGCAATGAGCAGTTCTTC.

The V gene is TRBV6-5, the J gene TRBJ2-7, with D tentatively TRBD1 (6 bases). Deletions cut 5 bases from V and 5 bases from J, with 16 bases between. CDR1 and CDR2 from the germline V gene are MNHEY and SVGAGI. This CDR3 has 14 amino acids. The CDR3 region has the DNA TGTGCCAGCAGTAGGACACAGGGTTTCAACGAGCAGTACTTC. Translated, it gives CASSRTQGFNEQYF.

CDR3 bases: TGTGCCAGCAGCTTAGATCTGCAACACTCCTACGAGCAGTACTTC. Residues: CASSLDLQHSYEQYF. The chain joins TRBV11-2 to TRBJ2-7; D is ambiguous. The CDR3 consists of 15 residues. CDR1 and CDR2 from the germline V gene are SGHAT and FQNNGV. V was trimmed by 0 bases and J by 0 bases, leaving 9 bases between them.

This chain connects TRBV27 to TRBJ2-4, with D uncertain. Germline values: CDR1 MNHEY, CDR2 SMNVEV (reference sequence). Deletions cut 2 bases from V and 16 bases from J, with 21 bases between. The CDR3 extends over 14 amino acids. The CDR3 DNA reads as TGTGCCAGCAGTTTAGGTCGGGCAGGCTACGAGCACTACTTC. This gives the protein CASSLGRAGYEHYF.